This T cell receptor (beta chain) was sequenced for a study of early T cells in non-severe SARS-CoV-2 infection. Study information: Sequencing used unsorted whole-blood bulk RNA, so chains lack pairing. The study, taken as a whole, reports: Matching with VDJdb favored anti-spike CD8 responses (missing private and CD4 specificities).

Germline lookup yields CDR1 KGHSH and CDR2 LQKENI. J was trimmed by 4 bases and V by 3 bases; bases with no gene match: 8. This CDR3 has 15 amino acids. Attachment of unique molecular identifiers was made to individual cDNA molecules. MiXCR, run by TCRdb on the 5' RACE reads, gives a single entry per CDR3 protein. Of about 80,000 distinct CDR3 sequences in the sample, 10% to 15% were seen once. This clonotype occurred a few times. What it binds is not known. The clonotype originates from an adult who was a healthcare worker with PCR-confirmed SARS-CoV-2 infection or an uninfected control (not recorded which). The donor label of this sample is uncertain. Sequencing was performed on whole blood, taken at baseline. The chain links TRBV18 to TRBJ1-2; 7 bases align to TRBD1. This CDR3 reads CASSPTTGWVYGYTF. The CDR3 DNA sequence: TGTGCCAGCTCACCCACGACAGGGTGGGTCTATGGCTACACCTTC.